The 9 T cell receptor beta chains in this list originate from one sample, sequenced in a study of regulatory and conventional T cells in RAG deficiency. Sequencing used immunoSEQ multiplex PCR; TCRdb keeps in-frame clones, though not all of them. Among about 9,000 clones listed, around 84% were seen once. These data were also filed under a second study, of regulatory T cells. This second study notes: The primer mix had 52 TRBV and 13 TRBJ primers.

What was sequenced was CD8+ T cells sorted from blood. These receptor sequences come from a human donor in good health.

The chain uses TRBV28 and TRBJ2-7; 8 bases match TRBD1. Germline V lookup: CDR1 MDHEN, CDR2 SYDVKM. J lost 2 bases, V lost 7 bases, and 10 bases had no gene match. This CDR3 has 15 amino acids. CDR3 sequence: CASNGLQGVAYEQYF. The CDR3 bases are TGTGCCAGCAACGGATTACAGGGGGTGGCCTACGAGCAGTACTTC.

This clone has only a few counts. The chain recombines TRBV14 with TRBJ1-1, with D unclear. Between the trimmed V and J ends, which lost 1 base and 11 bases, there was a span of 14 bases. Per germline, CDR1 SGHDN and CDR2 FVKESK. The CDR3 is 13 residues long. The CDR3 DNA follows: TGTGCCAGCAGCCAAGTCATGGGTTTTAAGGCTTTCTTT. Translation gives CASSQVMGFKAFF.

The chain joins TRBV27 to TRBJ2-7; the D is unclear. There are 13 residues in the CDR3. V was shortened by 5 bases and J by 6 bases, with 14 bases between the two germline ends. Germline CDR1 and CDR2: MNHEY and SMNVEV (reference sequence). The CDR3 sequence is CASSPLLSSEQYF. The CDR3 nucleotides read TGTGCCAGCAGTCCGTTATTAAGCTCCGAGCAGTACTTC.

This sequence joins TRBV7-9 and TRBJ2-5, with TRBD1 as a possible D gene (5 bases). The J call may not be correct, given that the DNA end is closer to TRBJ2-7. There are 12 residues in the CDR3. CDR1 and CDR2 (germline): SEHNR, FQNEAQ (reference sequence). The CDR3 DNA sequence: TGTGCCAGCAGCTCCACAGGCTACGAGCAGTACTTC. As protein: CASSSTGYEQYF.

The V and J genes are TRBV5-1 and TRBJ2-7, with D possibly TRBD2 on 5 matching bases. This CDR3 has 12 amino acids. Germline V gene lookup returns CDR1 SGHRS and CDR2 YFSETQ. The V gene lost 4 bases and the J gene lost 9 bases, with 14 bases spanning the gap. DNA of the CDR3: TGCGCCAGCAGCCCCGGCGGAGGCCGGCAGTACTTC. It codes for CASSPGGGRQYF. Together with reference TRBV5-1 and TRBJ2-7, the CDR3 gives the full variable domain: KAGVTQTPRYLIKTRGQQVTLSCSPISGHRSVSWYQQTPGQGLQFLFEYFSETQRNKGNFPGRFSGRQFSNSRSEMNVSTLELGDSALYLCASSPGGGRQYFGPGTRLTVT.

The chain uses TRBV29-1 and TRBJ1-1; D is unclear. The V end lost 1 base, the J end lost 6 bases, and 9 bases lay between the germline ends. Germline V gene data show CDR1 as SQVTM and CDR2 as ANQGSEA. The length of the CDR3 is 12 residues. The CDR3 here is CSVEGPRAEAFF. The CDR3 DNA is TGCAGCGTTGAAGGCCCACGGGCTGAAGCTTTCTTT.

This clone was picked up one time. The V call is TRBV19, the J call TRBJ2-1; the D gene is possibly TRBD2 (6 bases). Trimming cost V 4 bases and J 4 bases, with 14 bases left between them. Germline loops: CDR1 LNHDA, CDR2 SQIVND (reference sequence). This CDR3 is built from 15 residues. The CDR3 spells CASSTGTYLYNEQFF. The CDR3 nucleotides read TGTGCCAGTAGTACCGGGACTTACCTATACAATGAGCAGTTCTTC.

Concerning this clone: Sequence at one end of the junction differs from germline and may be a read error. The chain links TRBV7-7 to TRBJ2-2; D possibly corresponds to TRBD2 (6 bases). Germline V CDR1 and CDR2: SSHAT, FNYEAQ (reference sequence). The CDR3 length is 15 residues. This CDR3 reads CASKPRDSLTGELFF. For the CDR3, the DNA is TGTGCTAGCAAACCCCGGGACTCCCTCACCGGGGAGCTGTTTTTT.

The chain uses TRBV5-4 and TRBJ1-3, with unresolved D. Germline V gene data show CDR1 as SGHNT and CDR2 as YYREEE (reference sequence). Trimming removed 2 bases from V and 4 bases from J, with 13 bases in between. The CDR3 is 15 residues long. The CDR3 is CASSFRGNRGNTIYF. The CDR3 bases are TGTGCCAGCAGCTTTCGCGGAAATAGAGGAAACACCATATATTTT.